This TCR beta chain was found in a study of T cell changes during pregnancy in multiple sclerosis. The table came from immunoSEQ multiplex PCR; TCRdb's copy has only in-frame clones and leaves some out. The data show about 38,000 clones, around 89% seen once. There are 15 residues in the CDR3. The V end lost 0 bases, the J end lost 2 bases, and 12 bases lay between the germline ends. Per germline, CDR1 SGDLS and CDR2 YYNGEE. The sample was CD4+ T cells from peripheral blood mononuclear cells, taken in the second trimester of pregnancy. This sequence was found in a female donor with multiple sclerosis, enrolled in a pregnancy study. The chain employs TRBV9 and TRBJ2-7; perhaps TRBD1 as D (7 bases). In DNA form, the CDR3 reads TGTGCCAGCAGCGTAGCGGCAGGGGGGCCCTACGAGCAGTACTTC. Its translation: CASSVAAGGPYEQYF.